Each of the 2 T cell receptor beta chains below was sequenced from the same sample in a study of radiotherapy plus CTLA-4 blockade in lung cancer. TCRdb keeps only in-frame clones here, not all; method: immunoSEQ multiplex PCR. The sample lists 39,000 or so clones; 60% to 75% were seen once. The sample in question was peripheral blood, obtained from a patient treated with radiotherapy plus ipilimumab. The receptors were gathered from a human donor with non-small cell lung cancer who had stable disease on radiotherapy plus ipilimumab.

This rearrangement joins TRBV6-5 to TRBJ1-1; weak D call: TRBD1 (5 bases). V dropped 1 base and J dropped 1 base, with 7 bases sitting between them. This CDR3 region has 14 residues. Germline values: CDR1 MNHEY, CDR2 SVGAGI. Here the CDR3 DNA reads TGTGCCAGCAGTTACTTGGGGGGGAACACTGAAGCTTTCTTT. Residues: CASSYLGGNTEAFF.

The chain has TRBV5-1 and TRBJ1-1, with 8 bases matching TRBD1. The germline V gene has CDR1 SGHRS and CDR2 YFSETQ. The CDR3 is 15 residues long. The V and J ends lost 0 bases and 7 bases, in that order; junction bases with no gene match: 8. The CDR3 is CASSLGQGFIGEAFF. The CDR3 DNA is TGCGCCAGCAGCTTGGGACAGGGGTTTATCGGTGAAGCTTTCTTT.